This T cell receptor beta chain originates from a study of CD8 T cells in Susac syndrome (dated by TCRdb to the late 2010s). Regarding the study in general: Repertoire sequencing was used to test whether CD8+ T cell activation and differentiation in Susac syndrome was antigen driven.

From cysteine to phenylalanine, the CDR3 is 14 amino acids long. Kept here is only the CDR3 DNA, which spans 42 bases and is read in frame from base 1. The junction carries 18 bases between V and J, which are trimmed by 7 bases and 5 bases respectively. The germline V gene yields MDHEN for CDR1 and SYDVKM for CDR2. As concerns this clonotype: No cognate antigen has been identified for it. No qualities accompany the bases; no much larger clone lies one base away.

RNA was extracted with the RNeasy kit and roughly 0.5 to 1 ug was reverse transcribed using random hexamers. The immunoSEQ multiplex PCR assay, covering 54 Vbeta and 13 Jbeta segments, was used to amplify TCR beta CDR3 regions. Bias from PCR amplification was corrected by using a synthetic template baseline for primer optimization and for computational correction. In the authors' own workflow: Reads were assigned to V, D and J genes according to IMGT and analyzed in immunoSEQ Analyzer, with only productive sequences retained. Clonality was computed as one minus Shannon entropy normalized by log2 of the number of productive unique sequences. For each patient and control, public and private clones were evaluated among the 100 most prevalent clones. Susac-specific clones were defined as absent from healthy and MS cohorts, over a thousand published viral clones and other ImmuneACCESS disease sequences. Starting from the raw public reads, TCRdb applied fastp trimming at Q25, assembled clones with MiXCR and retained in-frame beta chains. Rows with one shared CDR3 protein collapse into an entry with the most common genes and DNA. TCRdb's processing, not the study's, gives the V and J calls here. The sample profile shows around 150,000 distinct CDR3 sequences; approximately 92% of them were found once. 0.13% of the sample is in the top ten clones.

Peripheral blood CD8+ and CD4+ T cells from healthy donors, Susac syndrome patients and multiple sclerosis patients were profiled by high-throughput TCR beta sequencing. Healthy donors were included as age- and sex-matched controls. Bulk CD8+ and CD4+ T cells were purified by magnetic negative isolation, whereas CD8+ TEMRA cells were enriched by FACS. Blood was collected in EDTA tubes and processed within 24 hours, with PBMCs isolated through density gradient centrifugation. PBMCs destined for TCR sequencing were cryopreserved in liquid nitrogen and later thawed in a 37 °C water bath. The sorted or isolated CD4+, CD8+ and CD8+ TEMRA cells reached a purity of at least 90%. The research as a whole found: The study acknowledged that relatively few individuals were included in the TCR sequencing and HLA analysis.

Material: CD4+ T cells from PBMCs. The receptor's source is a human donor in good health. Here the chain combines TRBV28 and TRBJ2-7; the D gene is unclear. At the DNA level, the sequence is TGTGCCAGCATCACCGACCTGGGGTCCCACGAGCAGTACTTC. It is translated as CASITDLGSHEQYF.